This TCR beta chain is from a study of blood T cell repertoires in COVID-19. In the study overall: The United States, Italy and Spain provided the acute and convalescent COVID-19 samples. In each case, the material was cDNA or gDNA derived from T cells, B-cell-depleted T cells, or PBMCs.

Original methodology: Reference gene primer amplification in the assay estimated nucleated cell counts. Profiled with immunoSEQ multiplex PCR; TCRdb holds only in-frame clones, not every one. Clonal size and the V and J genes are those of that table, whereas D and trimming came from the DNA. Of more than 70,000 clones listed, 70% to 90% are singletons. The germline gives CDR1 MNHEY, CDR2 SVGAGI. The germline V and J ends were trimmed by 6 bases and 6 bases, with 12 bases remaining between them. This CDR3 is 12 amino acids long. The clonotype was recovered from a man aged 45-65 years with acute or convalescent COVID-19. The chain carries TRBV6-5 and TRBJ2-7; D call uncertain. The sample consisted of peripheral blood. CDR3 sequence reads: CASSHPPGEQYF. CDR3 DNA sequence: TGTGCCAGCAGCCACCCCCCAGGCGAGCAGTACTTC.